This TCR beta chain was captured in a study of early T cells in non-severe SARS-CoV-2 infection. Study-level background: Chains were unpaired, as sequencing was done on bulk RNA from unsorted whole blood.

A few counts support this clonotype. From the 5' RACE reads, TCRdb called clonotypes with MiXCR, one entry per CDR3 protein. This table has almost 65,000 distinct CDR3 sequences, around 4.9% appearing once. CDR1 and CDR2 (germline): LGHDT, YNNKEL (reference sequence). This CDR3 contains 16 residues. With 0 bases removed from V and 0 bases from J, the gap between germline ends came to 8 bases. This sequence was found in an adult who was a healthcare worker with PCR-confirmed SARS-CoV-2 infection or an uninfected control (not recorded which). This rearrangement joins TRBV3-1 to TRBJ1-4; D gene unclear. Sequencing was performed on whole blood. This CDR3 is CASSQDRPATNEKLFF. The CDR3 DNA reads TGTGCCAGCAGCCAAGATCGACCCGCAACTAATGAAAAACTGTTTTTT. The full variable domain, its missing parts supplied by reference TRBV3-1 and TRBJ1-4, is DTAVSQTPKYLVTQMGNDKSIKCEQNLGHDTMYWYKQDSKKFLKIMFSYNNKELIINETVPNRFSPKSPDKAHLNLHINSLELGDSAVYFCASSQDRPATNEKLFFGSGTQLSVL.